The source of this TCR beta chain is a study of blood T cell repertoires in COVID-19 (dated by TCRdb to 2020 to 2022). Broadly, across the study: Samples from collaborators originated in the United States, Italy and Spain and spanned both the acute and convalescent phases of COVID-19. The material from the prospective study consisted of cDNA or gDNA derived from T cells, B-cell-depleted T cells, or PBMCs. Subjects who had been exposed to COVID-19, were actively infected with it, or had recovered from it provided the deeply sampled blood TCRbeta repertoires that made up the dataset. The repertoires were made available in a free public database intended to serve as a resource for research on the immune response to SARS-CoV-2. The samples were drawn from the first 160 participants of the ongoing ImmuneRACE study and from over a thousand subjects provided by 6 global collaborators. The sample metadata nearly always contained a de-identified subject ID, COVID-19 status, age in years and sex. HLA class I and class II types, where available, came from metadata supplied by the sample provider rather than from assay-based typing.

For this clone: Its antigen is not yet known. Base qualities are not at hand, and no much larger clone is one base apart.

Overall study outcomes, separate from this receptor: Clinical and demographic metadata were provided uncurated, with the amount varying by source and participant.

In Seattle, one collaborating source enrolled patients while the infection was active and tracked those patients longitudinally over the course of disease. The collaborating institutions used their own protocols to collect whole blood in K2EDTA tubes. For TCRbeta analysis, collaborator samples were shipped as frozen whole blood, as isolated PBMCs, or as DNA extracted from either sample type. The immunoSEQ Assay, a bias-controlled multiplex PCR, was used to amplify TCRbeta CDR3 regions from genomic DNA. Per the original workflow: Within the assay, amplification of reference gene primers was used to estimate how many nucleated cells each sample contained. Sequence reads were collapsed and filtered to measure the absolute abundance of every unique TCRbeta CDR3 rearrangement. Productive Simpson clonality was computed per sample as the square root of Simpson's diversity index over productive rearrangements. Here the immuneACCESS table is served through TCRdb, limited to in-frame sequences with V and J called. Missing clones are a known gap in these copies; in checked studies unresolved V genes cover under half, and the rest lacks a known reason. V and J calls and clone size are those listed in that table; D and trimming were worked out from the DNA. For this sample the table gives 75,000 to 85,000 clones, of which more than 75% were detected only once. Of the sample, approximately 10% is held by the ten largest clones.

CDR3 length: 17 amino acids, cysteine to phenylalanine. This entry keeps only the CDR3 DNA: 51 bases, framed from base 1. At the junction V is shortened by 0 bases and J by 6 bases, with 18 bases in between. From the germline V gene, CDR1 is SGHRS and CDR2 is YFSETQ. The receptor's source is a man aged 60 to 75 with COVID-19, enrolled during active disease. Sample: peripheral blood. The chain couples TRBV5-1 to TRBJ2-2; the D gene lacks a confident call. For the CDR3, the sequence is CASSLVSSAVMSGELFF. The nucleotide sequence reads as follows: TGCGCCAGCAGCTTGGTTTCATCCGCGGTAATGTCCGGGGAGCTGTTTTTT.